This T cell receptor (beta chain) is drawn from a study of T cell responses to AZD1222 COVID-19 vaccine. Study-wide results and caveats: Females made up more of the donors, who were largely white British, and clonal diversity may have come out too low. Spike as a whole was targeted by vaccine-associated CD4 TCRs, dominant at 160-218 and 743-854. Reportedly, nearly half of unique spike TCRs recognized epitopes outside B.1.351/B.1.1.7 mutations.

TCRdb keeps only in-frame clones here, not all; method: immunoSEQ multiplex PCR. The profile shows under 150,000 clones, under 95% of them singletons. Note on this clone: Its cognate antigen is unknown.

Germline CDR1 and CDR2: PRHDT and FYEKMQ (reference sequence). The CDR3 consists of 15 residues. The ends were cut back, 2 bases at V and 0 bases at J, with 11 bases in the middle. The sequence was obtained from an adult in good health. The chain couples TRBV13 to TRBJ2-7, with D unresolved. Here the sequenced sample was peripheral blood, taken on day 0 of MenACWY control vaccination. The CDR3 region has the DNA TGTGCCAGCAGCTTAACCGGTTTTGGCTCCTACGAGCAGTACTTC. It encodes CASSLTGFGSYEQYF.